The T cell receptor beta chain under discussion was sequenced for a study of CD8 T cells in ankylosing spondylitis. MiXCR, applied by TCRdb to the 5' RACE reads, yields one record per CDR3 protein. The table records 250,000 or so distinct CDR3 sequences, over 15% of them present only once. The sequenced sample was blood, either unsorted or a sorted T cell fraction (not recorded which). The TCR originated in a male donor with ankylosing spondylitis or in good health (not recorded which).

Here the CDR3 reads CASSPWGSSGSWNLVKNIQYF. The CDR3 DNA is TGTGCCAGCAGTCCGTGGGGGTCTAGCGGGTCGTGGAACCTAGTCAAAAACATTCAGTACTTC. The gene calls are TRBV6-2 or TRBV6-3 and TRBJ2-4, with TRBD2 matching 8 bases. The CDR3 is made up of 21 amino acids. Trimming cost V 5 bases and J 3 bases; bases outside gene matches: 24. CDR1 is MNHEY and CDR2 is SVGEGT in the germline V gene.